This T cell receptor (beta chain) was identified during a study of T cells in Graves' hyperthyroidism and ophthalmopathy. Study context: Any treatment followed the collection of peripheral blood at initial diagnosis.

Amplification yielded TCR beta CDR3 regions, with RNA transcripts as the source. HTBI primers drove first-round RT-PCR of the TCR CDR3. TCRdb re-called the multiplex PCR reads with MiXCR, one entry per CDR3 protein. The sample has approximately 600,000 distinct CDR3 sequences, roughly 14% seen once. Trimming cost V 0 bases and J 0 bases, with 8 bases left between them. The germline CDR1 and CDR2 sequences are MGHRA and YSYEKL. The CDR3 spans 15 residues. Disease duration was under 3 months in the ophthalmopathy patients, who also had a Clinical Activity Score of at least 3 and a NOSPECS grade of at least 4. Diagnosis rested on symptoms, serum thyroxine and TRAb, thyroid ultrasound, and orbital computed tomography. This clonotype was found many times.

This clonotype originated in a woman aged 40 to 50 with Graves' ophthalmopathy. The sample was blood. J is TRBJ1-1 and V is TRBV4-1; D unresolved. In DNA, the CDR3 is TGCGCCAGCAGCCAAGATCCGGGTATGAACACTGAAGCTTTCTTT. This translates into CASSQDPGMNTEAFF.